A single sample is the source of the 17 T cell receptor beta chains below, sequenced in a study of Ad26.COV2.S vaccination and SARS-CoV-2 variants. Treatment denoted: about 20 received Ad26.COV2.S at low or high dose, single or two shots; 5 received placebo; per-sample allocation not given. Following the first vaccine or placebo injection, samples were taken on day 63. Using immunoSEQ multiplex PCR, the repertoire was profiled, and TCRdb retains in-frame clones only, with some absent. The sample carries about 680,000 clones, roughly 90% recorded once. Sequenced here: peripheral blood, sampled in a trial of Ad26.COV2.S vaccine versus placebo. All receptors come from a person between 18 and 65 years old who received the Ad26.COV2.S COVID-19 vaccine or a placebo.

V gene TRBV5-1 combines with J gene TRBJ1-3; a possible D gene is TRBD1 (6 bases). The germline V gene has CDR1 SGHRS and CDR2 YFSETQ. The CDR3 spans 16 residues. With 2 bases removed from V and 0 bases from J, the gap between germline ends came to 12 bases. The CDR3 nucleotides read TGCGCCAGCAGCTTAGGACAGACGAGCTCTGGAAACACCATATATTTT. It yields the protein CASSLGQTSSGNTIYF.

The V and J genes are TRBV6-6 and TRBJ1-2; D uncertain. The CDR3 extends over 16 amino acids. Germline lookup yields CDR1 MNHNY and CDR2 SVGAGI (reference sequence). V was clipped by 0 bases and J by 9 bases, with 20 bases between them. In DNA form, the CDR3 reads TGTGCCAGCAGTTACTCGACCAGAGGAATCGGTCAGAGCTACACCTTC. Translating it yields CASSYSTRGIGQSYTF.

In nucleotides, the CDR3 is TGTGCCAGCTCACTTTGGACAGGGGCGGGGAACACTGAAGCTTTCTTT. Translating it yields CASSLWTGAGNTEAFF. The chain uses TRBV18 and TRBJ1-1, with TRBD1 matching 9 bases. Germline assignment: CDR1 KGHSH and CDR2 LQKENI. V was pared by 4 bases and J by 1 base, with 7 bases of the junction left unmatched. The CDR3 has 16 residues.

The chain has TRBV19 and TRBJ1-2; D gene uncertain. CDR3 length equals 13 residues. With 5 bases removed from V and 3 bases from J, the gap between germline ends came to 10 bases. Per the germline V gene, CDR1 is LNHDA and CDR2 is SQIVND (reference sequence). CDR3 nucleotides: TGTGCCAGTAGTCCCAAGTGGGACTATGGCTACACCTTC. This codes for CASSPKWDYGYTF.

The rearrangement uses TRBV29-1 and TRBJ2-1; TRBD1 matches 10 bases. Germline CDR1 and CDR2: SQVTM and ANQGSEA. This CDR3 has 11 residues. Trimming cost V 6 bases and J 15 bases; bases outside gene matches: 8. The CDR3 here is CSVRQGAEVFF. In DNA form, the CDR3 reads TGCAGCGTCAGACAGGGGGCGGAGGTGTTCTTC.

V gene TRBV6-5 combines with J gene TRBJ2-3; TRBD2 might be the D (5 bases). This CDR3 region has 13 residues. Trimming pared 7 bases from V and 0 bases from J, leaving 8 bases between. The germline V gene encodes CDR1 MNHEY and CDR2 SVGAGI. The DNA for the CDR3 is TGTGCCAGCATGGGAGTTAGCACAGATACGCAGTATTTT. As protein: CASMGVSTDTQYF.

This sequence joins TRBV20-1 and TRBJ2-5, with D possibly being TRBD1 or TRBD2 (6 bases each). The CDR3 length is 14 residues. Germline lookup yields CDR1 DFQATT and CDR2 SNEGSKA (reference sequence). The V end lost 3 bases, the J end lost 9 bases, and 20 bases lay between the germline ends. The CDR3 bases are TGCAGTGCTAGTCGGTCCGGGGGCCAGAGGGCCCAGTACTTC. Its translation is CSASRSGGQRAQYF.

This sequence joins TRBV5-5 and TRBJ1-6; D may be TRBD1 (6 bases). The ends were cut back, 3 bases at V and 9 bases at J, with 16 bases in the middle. CDR1 and CDR2 (germline): SGHKS, YYEKEE (reference sequence). The CDR3 is 15 residues long. DNA for the CDR3: TGTGCCAGCAGCTGGCAGGGTCCAGGGGTTTCACCCCTCCACTTT. It codes for CASSWQGPGVSPLHF.

The gene calls are TRBV5-8 and TRBJ2-7, with D possibly matching TRBD1 (5 bases). The CDR3 covers 14 residues. The V gene lost 3 bases and the J gene lost 2 bases, with 12 bases spanning the gap. Germline V gene data show CDR1 as SGHTS and CDR2 as YDEGEE. Here the CDR3 reads CASSSGRVTYEQYF. Here the CDR3 DNA reads TGTGCCAGCAGCTCGGGCAGGGTAACCTACGAGCAGTACTTC.

The rearrangement uses TRBV7-2 and TRBJ2-1; D gene uncertain. Looked up from germline, CDR1 is SGHTA and CDR2 is FQGNSA. The CDR3 spans 12 residues. V lost 5 bases to trimming and J lost 7 bases, with 9 bases between them. CDR3: CASSPRLNEQFF. DNA for the CDR3: TGTGCCAGCAGCCCTCGTCTAAATGAGCAGTTCTTC.

The rearrangement links TRBV2 to TRBJ1-5; TRBD1 is a possible D gene (5 bases). This CDR3 has 14 residues. CDR1 is SNHLY and CDR2 is FYNNEI in the germline V gene. The V end was cut by 2 bases, the J end by 5 bases, with 10 bases between. The CDR3 nucleotides read TGTGCCAGCAGTGAACAGGGACCTTATCAGCCCCAGCATTTT. This codes for CASSEQGPYQPQHF.

V usage is TRBV5-1 and J usage is TRBJ2-5; TRBD2 matches at 8 bases. This CDR3 is 15 amino acids long. V lost 5 bases, J lost 5 bases, and 11 bases stayed unmatched. Germline V gene sequence: CDR1 SGHRS, CDR2 YFSETQ. CDR3 coding DNA: TGCGCCAGCAGTGCTGGTCGGGGGGGCCTGGAGACCCAGTACTTC. This codes for CASSAGRGGLETQYF. The full variable domain, completed using reference TRBV5-1 and TRBJ2-5, is KAGVTQTPRYLIKTRGQQVTLSCSPISGHRSVSWYQQTPGQGLQFLFEYFSETQRNKGNFPGRFSGRQFSNSRSEMNVSTLELGDSALYLCASSAGRGGLETQYFGPGTRLLVL.

This chain uses TRBV11-3 with TRBJ2-7, with 9 bases fitting TRBD2. The length of the CDR3 is 16 residues. Trimming at V came to 3 bases and at J to 7 bases, leaving 13 bases not matched to a gene. The germline CDR1 and CDR2 sequences are SGHNT and YENEEA. CDR3 region: CASSFGSSGGLGEQYF. DNA for the CDR3: TGTGCCAGCAGCTTCGGTTCGAGCGGGGGGCTTGGGGAGCAGTACTTC.

This clone was counted once. The chain has TRBV10-3 and TRBJ1-6; TRBD1 agrees at 7 bases. CDR3 size: 15 residues. J lost 7 bases, V lost 10 bases, and 13 bases had no gene match. In germline, CDR1 is ENHRY, CDR2 SYGVKD. This CDR3 reads CATTPGGGRNSPLHF. The CDR3 DNA is TGTGCCACCACTCCAGGGGGGGGTAGGAATTCACCCCTCCACTTT.

CDR3 sequence reads: CASSQVSGRAYYNEQFF. In DNA form, the CDR3 reads TGTGCCAGCAGCCAAGTTAGCGGGAGGGCGTACTACAATGAGCAGTTCTTC. The V call is TRBV3-1 (or the pseudogene TRBV3-2), the J call TRBJ2-1; 11 bases line up with TRBD2. The CDR3 totals 17 residues. J gave up 3 bases and V 1 base, and 5 bases lay outside the gene matches. Germline CDR1 LGHDT, CDR2 YNNKEL (reference sequence).

This chain uses TRBV6-2 or TRBV6-3 with TRBJ1-4; the D gene is possibly TRBD1 (5 bases). Germline-derived CDR1 and CDR2 are MNHEY and SVGEGT. CDR3 length: 15 amino acids. V was clipped by 1 base and J by 3 bases, with 9 bases between them. The CDR3 sequence is CASSYFGTANEKLFF. CDR3 nucleotides: TGTGCCAGCAGTTACTTTGGGACGGCTAATGAAAAACTGTTTTTT.

The chain employs TRBV19 and TRBJ2-5; D possibly corresponds to TRBD2 (5 bases). CDR1 LNHDA and CDR2 SQIVND come from the germline V gene (reference sequence). The germline V and J ends were trimmed by 3 bases and 5 bases, with 16 bases remaining between them. The CDR3 covers 15 residues. CDR3 sequence (DNA): TGTGCCAGTAGTATGCCGGGAAGAACAGACGAGACCCAGTACTTC. Translation gives CASSMPGRTDETQYF.